This TCR beta chain was documented in a study of OX40 agonist ivuxolimab in advanced cancers. Assay: immunoSEQ multiplex PCR; the TCRdb copy retains only in-frame clones and omits some. Of nearly 80,000 clones in the sample, 75% to 95% were seen once. Germline CDR1 MDHEN, CDR2 SYDVKM. With 10 bases removed from V and 0 bases from J, the gap between germline ends came to 12 bases. The CDR3 length is 14 residues. The rearrangement joins TRBV28 to TRBJ2-2; D is possibly TRBD1 (7 bases). The clonotype originates from an adult with an advanced solid tumor such as melanoma, head and neck, liver or kidney cancer. Sequenced here: CD4+ or CD8+ T cells sorted from blood, sampled in a trial of the OX40 agonist ivuxolimab. CDR3 loop: CATTRGANTGELFF. CDR3 nucleotides: TGTGCCACCACCAGGGGGGCGAACACCGGGGAGCTGTTTTTT.